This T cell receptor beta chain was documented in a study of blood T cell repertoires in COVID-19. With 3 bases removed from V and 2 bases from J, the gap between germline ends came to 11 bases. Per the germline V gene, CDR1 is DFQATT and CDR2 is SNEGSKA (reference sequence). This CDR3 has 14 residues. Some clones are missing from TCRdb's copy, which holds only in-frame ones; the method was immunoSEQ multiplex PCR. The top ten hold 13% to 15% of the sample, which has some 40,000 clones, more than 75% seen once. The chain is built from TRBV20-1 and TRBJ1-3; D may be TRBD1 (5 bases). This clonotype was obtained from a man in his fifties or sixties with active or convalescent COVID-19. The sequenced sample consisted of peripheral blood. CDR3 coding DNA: TGCAGTGCTAGTAGGTCAGGGACTGGAAACACCATATATTTT. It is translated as CSASRSGTGNTIYF.